The sequence of this TCR beta chain was determined in a study of human T cells and chemical hapten exposure. Study background: Each patch test put 0.01% DPC on the upper back, and results were read at 6 days.

The CDR3 spans 13 residues. Germline loops: CDR1 ENHRY, CDR2 SYGVKD. Trimming pared 4 bases from V and 7 bases from J, leaving 12 bases between. The time point denotes: patch test 1, 2 weeks after DPC sensitization. Treatment given: therapeutic diphenylcyclopropenone sensitization with weekly scalp DPC. Non-pregnant alopecia patients aged 18 to 70, suitable for DPC therapy. What the library attached to individual cDNA molecules were unique molecular identifiers. One entry per CDR3 protein, called by TCRdb with MiXCR from the RACE reads. Of 80,000 to 100,000 distinct CDR3 sequences in the sample, approximately 13% were seen once.

The gene calls are TRBV10-3 and TRBJ2-3; D perhaps matches TRBD1 (6 bases). This material consisted of whole blood, taken in connection with sensitization to the hapten diphenylcyclopropenone (DPC). This receptor was obtained from a woman in her forties with alopecia areata. Some clones in this sample may be carry-over from other donors' samples. CDR3: CAISARQDYTQYF. In nucleotides, the CDR3 is TGTGCCATCAGTGCCCGACAGGACTATACGCAGTATTTT.